The 17 T cell receptor beta chains presented below share a single source sample, sequenced in a study of cytomegalovirus exposure and HLA in healthy donors. The PCR ran on 60 Vbeta and 13 Jbeta primers. TCRdb's copy holds only in-frame clones and misses some; the assay was immunoSEQ multiplex PCR. The top ten clones hold approximately 6.8% of a sample with 110,000 to 150,000 clones, 60% to 75% of them seen once. Sequences were obtained from PBMCs. The receptors derive from a young man in good health and CMV-seronegative.

The chain links TRBV20-1 to TRBJ2-5; weak D call: TRBD2 (6 bases). The DNA end favors TRBJ2-7, so the J call may be wrong. This CDR3 region has 11 residues. The V gene's germline CDR1 is DFQATT and CDR2 SNEGSKA (reference sequence). CDR3 sequence reads: CSALDYSEQYF. The CDR3 DNA follows: TGCAGTGCTCTGGACTATTCCGAGCAGTACTTC.

The chain carries TRBV5-6 and TRBJ2-3; D is unclear. The CDR3 is made up of 12 amino acids. Germline-derived CDR1 and CDR2 are SGHDT and YYEEEE. V shed 2 bases and J shed 8 bases, with 9 bases lying between them. Written as DNA, the CDR3 is TGTGCCAGCAGCTTTGGCGCAGGTACGCAGTATTTT. Amino acid sequence: CASSFGAGTQYF.

The chain has TRBV10-3 and TRBJ2-5; 7 bases agree with TRBD2. Germline V gene lookup returns CDR1 ENHRY and CDR2 SYGVKD. This CDR3 contains 13 residues. J gave up 5 bases and V 2 bases, and 2 bases lay outside the gene matches. Here the CDR3 reads CAISERGDETQYF. The CDR3 DNA sequence: TGTGCCATCAGTGAGCGGGGGGACGAGACCCAGTACTTC.

This clone was detected once. The chain combines TRBV19 with TRBJ2-7; D possibly corresponds to TRBD1 (7 bases). The CDR3 covers 16 residues. Per the germline V gene, CDR1 is LNHDA and CDR2 is SQIVND (reference sequence). V lost 3 bases to trimming and J lost 3 bases, with 18 bases between them. CDR3 in DNA: TGTGCCAGTAGTATTGGTTCGGCAGGGGGGTTCTACGAGCAGTACTTC. Its protein product is CASSIGSAGGFYEQYF.

This clone was recorded a few times. This sequence joins TRBV2 and TRBJ2-1, with D possibly being TRBD2 (7 bases). Deletions cut 8 bases from V and 9 bases from J, with 20 bases between. This CDR3 region has 14 residues. CDR1 is SNHLY, CDR2 FYNNEI, per germline. CDR3 region: CASARGGAGGEQFF. CDR3 nucleotide sequence: TGTGCCAGCGCTAGGGGGGGGGCCGGGGGTGAGCAGTTCTTC.

The chain recombines TRBV5-1 with TRBJ2-5; the match to TRBD2 covers 8 bases. The CDR3 has 14 amino acids. CDR1 and CDR2 from the germline V gene are SGHRS and YFSETQ. With 4 bases clipped from V and 5 bases from J, the junction kept 7 bases outside the gene matches. CDR3 region: CASSSGGGLETQYF. For the CDR3, the DNA is TGCGCCAGCAGCAGCGGGGGAGGCCTGGAGACCCAGTACTTC.

This sequence joins TRBV5-1 and TRBJ1-2, with TRBD1 as a possible D gene (5 bases). Germline CDR1 reads SGHRS; CDR2 reads YFSETQ. CDR3 size: 15 residues. Trimming cost V 1 base and J 8 bases, with 18 bases left between them. The CDR3 here is CASSLLLSPQGGYTF. DNA of the CDR3: TGCGCCAGCAGCTTGCTGTTGAGCCCCCAGGGCGGCTACACCTTC.

This rearrangement joins TRBV9 to TRBJ1-1; 7 bases agree with TRBD1. Trimming at V came to 4 bases and at J to 0 bases, leaving 6 bases not matched to a gene. Germline-derived CDR1 and CDR2 are SGDLS and YYNGEE. This CDR3 has 15 residues. The CDR3 DNA is TGTGCCAGCAGCACCCGGGACAGCCTGAACACTGAAGCTTTCTTT. This encodes CASSTRDSLNTEAFF.

This clone appeared a few times. J is TRBJ2-3 and V is TRBV5-4; 14 nucleotides agree with TRBD2. V lost 4 bases and J lost 2; bases outside the gene matches: 6. Germline CDR1 SGHNT, CDR2 YYREEE (reference sequence). The CDR3 has 17 amino acids. In DNA form, the CDR3 reads TGTGCCAGCAGCCCCGGGGGACTAGCGGGAGCCACAGATACGCAGTATTTT. Encoded protein: CASSPGGLAGATDTQYF.

The sample holds a few counts of this clone. The chain uses TRBV7-9 and TRBJ1-1; possibly TRBD1 for D (6 bases). The CDR3 loop spans 15 amino acids. The V and J ends lost 3 bases and 3 bases respectively, with 14 bases between them. In germline, CDR1 is SEHNR, CDR2 FQNEAQ (reference sequence). The CDR3 sequence is CASSLNRVGDTEAFF. CDR3 DNA sequence: TGTGCCAGCAGCTTGAACAGGGTTGGAGACACTGAAGCTTTCTTT.

This clone was detected once. The rearrangement links TRBV27 to TRBJ2-1; D perhaps matches TRBD2 (6 bases). V was cut by 5 bases and J by 6 bases, with 20 bases left in between. This CDR3 is 16 amino acids long. Germline CDR1 and CDR2: MNHEY and SMNVEV (reference sequence). CDR3 loop: CASSLTPEGPSNEQFF. In DNA form, the CDR3 reads TGTGCCAGCAGTCTCACCCCGGAGGGCCCTAGCAATGAGCAGTTCTTC.

V gene TRBV28 combines with J gene TRBJ2-7; D is perhaps TRBD1 (6 bases). The CDR3 contains 13 residues. Looked up from germline, CDR1 is MDHEN and CDR2 is SYDVKM. The V end was cut by 4 bases, the J end by 5 bases, with 12 bases between. The CDR3 spells CASSSPPGDEQYF. The CDR3 bases are TGTGCCAGCAGTTCCCCCCCAGGGGACGAGCAGTACTTC.

The chain couples TRBV28 to TRBJ1-2; possible D gene TRBD1, 6 bases. Germline CDR1 reads MDHEN; CDR2 reads SYDVKM. The V and J ends lost 2 bases and 3 bases respectively, with 10 bases between them. The CDR3 length is 14 residues. This chain's CDR3 is CASSLQGPDYGYTF. CDR3 DNA sequence: TGTGCCAGCAGTTTACAGGGGCCCGACTATGGCTACACCTTC.

This chain links TRBV28 with TRBJ2-7; 9 nucleotides align to TRBD2. With 7 bases clipped from V and 2 bases from J, the junction kept 3 bases outside the gene matches. This CDR3 comprises 13 residues. Germline V gene data show CDR1 as MDHEN and CDR2 as SYDVKM. The CDR3 nucleotides are TGTGCCAGCAAACTAGCGGGCCCCTACGAGCAGTACTTC. Its translation is CASKLAGPYEQYF.

This clone showed up just once. The CDR3: CASSPLRTPYNEQFF. The CDR3 DNA reads as TGTGCCAGTAGTCCATTACGGACACCGTACAATGAGCAGTTCTTC. The V gene is TRBV19, the J gene TRBJ2-1; weak D call: TRBD1 (5 bases). The V end was cut by 5 bases, the J end by 4 bases, with 15 bases between. CDR1 is LNHDA and CDR2 is SQIVND in the germline V gene (reference sequence). The CDR3 sequence is 15 residues long.

The chain carries TRBV7-9 and TRBJ2-6; the D gene is possibly TRBD1 (6 bases). Between the trimmed V and J ends, which lost 5 bases and 4 bases, there was a span of 9 bases. The CDR3 consists of 14 residues. The germline CDR1 and CDR2 sequences are SEHNR and FQNEAQ (reference sequence). CDR3 protein: CASSLGAGANVLTF. As DNA, the CDR3 is TGTGCCAGCAGCCTGGGGGCGGGGGCCAACGTCCTGACTTTC.

This clone has only one observation. The chain employs TRBV10-3 and TRBJ1-6; TRBD1 might be the D (5 bases). Germline V lookup: CDR1 ENHRY, CDR2 SYGVKD. Trimming cost V 2 bases and J 8 bases, with 16 bases left between them. The CDR3 covers 16 residues. This CDR3 is CAISEPLGGAHSPLHF. In DNA form, the CDR3 reads TGTGCCATCAGTGAGCCACTGGGAGGGGCCCATTCACCCCTCCACTTT.